This T cell receptor beta chain stems from a study of vaccination and CD4 T cells after COVID-19. Study-wide background: Convalescents were six males and four females, two of them Hispanic. For post-vaccine samples, collection took place a median roughly 70 days after dose two, ranging from 14 to 241.

The table lists this clonotype with a few counts. Its antigen is as yet unknown. Stated treatment: approximately nine-day PBMC culture with coronavirus spike peptide pools or control peptides (ViraFEST assay). After being plated at around 1.8 million per well, PBMCs were cultured with 10 IU/ml IL-2 and around 9.7 ug/ml peptide pools. An Oncomine TCR Beta short-read assay was used to sequence the DNA from cultured CD4+ T cells. TCRdb called the PCR reads again in MiXCR, with one record for every CDR3 protein. The sample contains roughly 20,000 distinct CDR3 sequences, 50% to 65% of which appear only once. Germline assignment: CDR1 MNHNS and CDR2 SASEGT. This CDR3 has 14 amino acids. Trimming removed 8 bases at V and 4 bases at J, with 17 bases between.

The clonotype comes from a human donor who had recovered from COVID-19. V gene TRBV6-1 combines with J gene TRBJ1-1; possibly TRBD1 for D (5 bases). Input material: CD4+ T cells from blood, cultured in vitro. Written as DNA, the CDR3 is TGTGCCAGCTCCAGTCGAGGGGACGGCACTGAAGCTTTCTTT. It codes for CASSSRGDGTEAFF.